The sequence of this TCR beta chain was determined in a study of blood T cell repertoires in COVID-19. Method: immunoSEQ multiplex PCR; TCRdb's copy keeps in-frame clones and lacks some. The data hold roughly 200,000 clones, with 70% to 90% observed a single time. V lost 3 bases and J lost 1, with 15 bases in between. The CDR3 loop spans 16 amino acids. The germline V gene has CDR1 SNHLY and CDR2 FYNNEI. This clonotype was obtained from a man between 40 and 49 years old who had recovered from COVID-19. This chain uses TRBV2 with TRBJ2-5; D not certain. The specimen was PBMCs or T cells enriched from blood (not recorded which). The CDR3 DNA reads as TGTGCCAGCAGTGATAGGAGCGCCCACGCCCAAGAGACCCAGTACTTC. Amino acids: CASSDRSAHAQETQYF.